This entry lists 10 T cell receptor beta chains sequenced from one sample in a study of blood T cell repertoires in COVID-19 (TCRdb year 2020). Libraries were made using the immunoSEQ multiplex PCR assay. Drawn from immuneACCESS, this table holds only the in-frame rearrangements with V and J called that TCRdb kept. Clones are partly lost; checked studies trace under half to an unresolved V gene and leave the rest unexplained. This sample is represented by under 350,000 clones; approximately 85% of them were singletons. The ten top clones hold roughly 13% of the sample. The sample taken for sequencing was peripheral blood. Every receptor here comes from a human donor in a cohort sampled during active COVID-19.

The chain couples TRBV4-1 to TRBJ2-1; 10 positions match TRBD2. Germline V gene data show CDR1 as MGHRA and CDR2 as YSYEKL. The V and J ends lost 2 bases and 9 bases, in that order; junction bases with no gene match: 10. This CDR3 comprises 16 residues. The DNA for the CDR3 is TGCGCCAGCAGCCAACCTCTAGCGGGAGATTCAAGTGAGCAGTTCTTC. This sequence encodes CASSQPLAGDSSEQFF.

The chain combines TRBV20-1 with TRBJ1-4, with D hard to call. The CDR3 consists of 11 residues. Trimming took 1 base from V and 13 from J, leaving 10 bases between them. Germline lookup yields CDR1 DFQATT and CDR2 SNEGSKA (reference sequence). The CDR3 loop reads CSARVDIRLFF. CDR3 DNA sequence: TGCAGTGCTAGAGTCGACATAAGACTGTTTTTT.

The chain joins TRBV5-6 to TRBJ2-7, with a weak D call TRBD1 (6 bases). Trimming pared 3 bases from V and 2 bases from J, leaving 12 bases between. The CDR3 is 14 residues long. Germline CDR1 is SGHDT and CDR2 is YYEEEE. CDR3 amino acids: CASSWGRGAYEQYF. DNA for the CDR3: TGTGCCAGCAGCTGGGGGCGAGGAGCCTACGAGCAGTACTTC. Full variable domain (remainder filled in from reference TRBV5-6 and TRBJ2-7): DAGVTQSPTHLIKTRGQQVTLRCSPKSGHDTVSWYQQALGQGPQFIFQYYEEEERQRGNFPDRFSGHQFPNYSSELNVNALLLGDSALYLCASSWGRGAYEQYFGPGTRLTVT.

The CDR3 DNA sequence: TGTGCCAGCTCCGAAGACAGGGTCAGCAAAAACATTCAGTACTTC. Its protein product is CASSEDRVSKNIQYF. This sequence joins TRBV18 and TRBJ2-4; 7 nucleotides agree with TRBD1. J gave up 3 bases and V 6 bases, and 8 bases lay outside the gene matches. CDR3 length: 15 residues. Germline V gene lookup returns CDR1 KGHSH and CDR2 LQKENI.

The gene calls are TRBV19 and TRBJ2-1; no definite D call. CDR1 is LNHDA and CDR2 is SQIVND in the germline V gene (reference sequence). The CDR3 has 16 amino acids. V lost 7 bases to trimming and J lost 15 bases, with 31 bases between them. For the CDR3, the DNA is TGTGCCAGTACCCATACCACCCCCAATCCAATGAGTGTGCCGTTCTTC. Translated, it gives CASTHTTPNPMSVPFF. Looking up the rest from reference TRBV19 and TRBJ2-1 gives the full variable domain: DGGITQSPKYLFRKEGQNVTLSCEQNLNHDAMYWYRQDPGQGLRLIYYSQIVNDFQKGDIAEGYSVSREKKESFPLTVTSAQKNPTAFYLCASTHTTPNPMSVPFFGPGTRLTVL.

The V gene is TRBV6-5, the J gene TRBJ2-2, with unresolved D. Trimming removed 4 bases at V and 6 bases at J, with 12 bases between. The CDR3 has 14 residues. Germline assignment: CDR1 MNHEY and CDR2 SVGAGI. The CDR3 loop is CASSFITGAGELFF. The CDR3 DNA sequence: TGTGCCAGCAGTTTCATCACCGGAGCCGGGGAGCTGTTTTTT.

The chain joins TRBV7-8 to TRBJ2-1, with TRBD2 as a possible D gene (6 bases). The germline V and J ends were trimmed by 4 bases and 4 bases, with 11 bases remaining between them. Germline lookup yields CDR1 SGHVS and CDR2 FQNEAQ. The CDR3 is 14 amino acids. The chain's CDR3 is CASSSGSSYNEQFF. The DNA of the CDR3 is TGTGCCAGCAGCTCCGGGAGTTCATACAATGAGCAGTTCTTC.

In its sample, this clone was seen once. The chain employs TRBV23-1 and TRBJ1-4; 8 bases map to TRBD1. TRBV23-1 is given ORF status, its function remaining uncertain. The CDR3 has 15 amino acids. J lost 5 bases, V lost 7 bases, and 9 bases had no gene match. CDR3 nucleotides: TGCGCCAGCACCCGAGGGGGACAGGACAATGAAAAACTGTTTTTT. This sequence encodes CASTRGGQDNEKLFF.

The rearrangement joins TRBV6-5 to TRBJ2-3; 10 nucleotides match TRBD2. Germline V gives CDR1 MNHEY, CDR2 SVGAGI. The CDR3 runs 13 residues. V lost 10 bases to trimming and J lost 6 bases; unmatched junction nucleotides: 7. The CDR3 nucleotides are TGTGCCACCCTAGCGGGAGCGGGCGATACGCAGTATTTT. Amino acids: CATLAGAGDTQYF.

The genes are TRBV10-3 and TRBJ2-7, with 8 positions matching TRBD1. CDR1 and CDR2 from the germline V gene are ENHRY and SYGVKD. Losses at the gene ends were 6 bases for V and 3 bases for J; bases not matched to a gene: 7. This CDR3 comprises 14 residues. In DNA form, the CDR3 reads TGTGCCATCAGCTCCGGGACAGGACGCTACGAGCAGTACTTC. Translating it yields CAISSGTGRYEQYF.